The clone carrying this T cell receptor beta chain was observed many times. Its antigen is as yet unknown. As handled by the study authors: In papillary thyroid cancer, a distant-metastasis classifier was built using CDR3 differences across clinicopathological groups. TCRdb reanalyzed the PCR reads via MiXCR. TCRdb assigned the V and J calls; the authors' analysis was not used. The sample lists 9,000 to 10,000 clones, roughly 9.8% occurring once. The CDR3 has 17 residues. After removal of 4 bases from V and 1 base from J, the junction contained 7 bases not matched to a gene. Germline V CDR1 and CDR2: LGHDT, YNNKEL (reference sequence). These data come from a study of metastatic and nonmetastatic thyroid tumors. Study-wide background: Across blood and tumor or nodule tissue, repertoires from malignant and benign thyroid patients were compared with one another. Study-level results: Malignant tumors reportedly showed significantly higher TCR beta diversity than benign nodules in both blood and tumor.

No patient received treatment before thyroid surgery. The genes are TRBV3-1 and TRBJ2-2; 9 bases align to TRBD1. The receptor was isolated from a female donor with papillary thyroid cancer or a benign thyroid nodule (not recorded which). Some clones in this sample may be carry-over from other donors' samples. The source material was tumor tissue. The CDR3 nucleotides are TGTGCCAGCAGCCCCGTAGGGACAGGGCGGAACACCGGGGAGCTGTTTTTT. Translation gives CASSPVGTGRNTGELFF.